The following is a T cell receptor beta chain sequence with its context. The sample originates from a study of blood T cell repertoires in COVID-19. Study-wide context: Spain, Italy and the United States supplied samples that represented acute and convalescent COVID-19. Nucleic acid was either cDNA or gDNA, and it came from T cells, B-cell-depleted T cells, or PBMCs.

Original handling: Nucleated cell counts were estimated from reference gene primer amplification. The assay was immunoSEQ multiplex PCR, and TCRdb's table has in-frame clones only and misses some. For V, J and clone size, that table is used; D and trimming come from the DNA. Of about 110,000 clones listed, 60% to 85% are singletons. V was clipped by 4 bases and J by 8 bases, with 9 bases between them. The germline V gene encodes CDR1 SGHRS and CDR2 YFSETQ. This CDR3 region has 11 residues. This clonotype was sampled from a woman in her thirties or forties with acute or convalescent COVID-19. The genes are TRBV5-1 and TRBJ1-2; possibly TRBD1 for D (5 bases). The sequenced sample was peripheral blood. CDR3 DNA sequence: TGCGCCAGCAGCGGGGGAGGCGGCTACACCTTC. Translation gives CASSGGGGYTF.